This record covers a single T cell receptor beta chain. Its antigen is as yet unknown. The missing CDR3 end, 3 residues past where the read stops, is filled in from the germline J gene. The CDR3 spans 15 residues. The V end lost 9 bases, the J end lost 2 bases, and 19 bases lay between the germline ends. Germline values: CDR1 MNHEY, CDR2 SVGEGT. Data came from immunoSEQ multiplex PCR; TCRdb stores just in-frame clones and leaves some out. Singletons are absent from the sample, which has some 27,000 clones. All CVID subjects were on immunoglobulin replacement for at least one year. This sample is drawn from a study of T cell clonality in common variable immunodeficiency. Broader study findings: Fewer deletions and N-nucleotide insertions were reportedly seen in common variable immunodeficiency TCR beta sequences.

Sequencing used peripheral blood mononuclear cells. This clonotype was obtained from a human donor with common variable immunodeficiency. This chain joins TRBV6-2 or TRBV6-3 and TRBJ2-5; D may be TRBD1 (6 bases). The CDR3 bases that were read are TGTGCCAGGCTACAGGGCCCTCCCGTACAAGAGACC. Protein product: CARLQGPPVQET. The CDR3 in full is CARLQGPPVQETQYF.